This T cell receptor beta chain came from a study of vaccination effects on CD4 cells after COVID-19 (dated by TCRdb to the early 2020s). In the study overall: Post-vaccine samples across the study were collected a median of 72 days after the second dose, with a range of 14 to 241. A total of some eleven COVID-19 convalescent patients and a handful of SARS-CoV-2-naive healthy vaccine recipients were included in the full study. In both COVID-19 convalescent patients and infection-naive vaccine recipients, the study compared SARS-CoV-2 spike-specific CD4+ TCR repertoires from before mRNA vaccination with those from after it. In the study, cultures from other donors were sequenced using the Oncomine TCR Beta short-read assay on an Illumina iSeq 100.

In the ViraFEST assay, PBMC were stimulated with viral peptide pools, and TCR sequencing was then used to find antigen-specific CD4+ T cell clonotypes based on their expansion. After roughly 11 days of culture, CD4+ T cells were isolated with the EasySep CD4+ T cell isolation kit. Two doses of either the BNT162b2 or the mRNA-1273 mRNA SARS-CoV-2 vaccine were administered to participants. None of the healthy vaccine recipients had a prior SARS-CoV-2 infection, which was confirmed by nucleocapsid antibody tests that came back negative both before and after vaccination. Each well held around 2 million PBMC cultured in IMDM containing roughly 5% human AB serum, about 10 IU/ml IL-2 and gentamicin, along with around 11 ug/ml peptides. Half of the culture medium was replaced with fresh IL-2-containing medium on days 3 and 7. Each peptide stimulation condition was cultured in triplicate wells unless otherwise noted. Using Ficoll-Paque Plus gradient centrifugation, PBMC were separated from whole blood and then either used fresh or cryopreserved at -140C. Overlapping peptide pools spanned the spike proteins of SARS-CoV-2 and the common cold coronaviruses HCoV-NL63, HCoV-OC43 and HCoV-229E. The QIAamp micro DNA kit was used to extract genomic DNA from the cultured CD4+ T cells.

The CDR3 starts with the cysteine, ends with the phenylalanine, and has 18 residues. Only the CDR3 DNA stays, 54 bases, in frame from base 1. The sample holds a few counts of this clone. The antigen this receptor binds is unknown. Nothing much larger sits one base from this clone, and base qualities are not available. Beyond this particular receptor, the publication reports: At late post-vaccination timepoints, both infection-induced and vaccine-induced clones showed marked clonal contraction, consistent with waning T cell responses. The study was limited by a small number of convalescent patients, and early post-infection timepoints were lacking. In healthy vaccine recipients, vaccine-induced clones were almost all SARS-CoV-2 mono-reactive, with only 1 of 255 being cross-reactive with common cold coronaviruses.

The library was made by the immunoSEQ multiplex PCR assay. DNA from the cultured and isolated CD4+ T cells underwent TCR beta CDR3 sequencing. The authors processed their data as follows. Non-productive TCR sequences were removed, reads were trimmed to the CDR3 region, and CDR3s of at least 7 amino acids were retained. Antigen-specific clonotypes were identified using the MANAFEST web app by comparison of expansion in peptide wells against reference cultures. To be called positive, a clone needed expansion at FDR<0.05 compared with the reference and with all other wells, an odds ratio greater than 5, and a frequency greater than 0.1% in two replicate wells. A clonotype was defined as cross-reactive if the clonotype was significantly expanded both in SARS-CoV-2 spike wells and in at least one common cold coronavirus spike condition. Using the stringdist R package, CDR3 similarity was measured by Levenshtein distance, and unrooted trees were constructed with ape in R 3.6.1. The table comes from immuneACCESS by way of TCRdb, which keeps in-frame sequences with V and J called. Part of the clones is missing from these tables; in studies checked, under half for an unresolved V gene and the rest for unknown reasons. V and J calls and clone size are copied from that table; D and trimming were computed from the DNA. The sample table lists tens of thousands of clones, 60% to 75% of them with a count of one. The ten largest make up about 9.4% of the sample.

The clonotype originates from a human donor who received a COVID-19 vaccine. The chain is encoded by TRBV21-1 joined to TRBJ1-5. TRBV21-1 is shown as a pseudogene. This sample comprised CD4+ T cells from PBMCs cultured with HCoV-NL63 spike peptides, obtained after COVID-19 vaccination. Per the publication, the cell subset or site label means: HCoV-NL63 spike overlapping peptide pool stimulation. The DNA sequence is given as TGTGCCAGCAGCAAAGCGTACGGGGGTCGGTTGAGCAATCAGCCCCAGCATTTT. This encodes CASSKAYGGRLSNQPQHF.